What follows describes a single TCR beta chain. The data were obtained in a study of blood T cell repertoires in COVID-19. Study details: Acute and convalescent COVID-19 specimens originated in the United States, Italy and Spain. In each case, the material was cDNA or gDNA derived from T cells, B-cell-depleted T cells, or PBMCs.

Per germline, CDR1 DFQATT and CDR2 SNEGSKA (reference sequence). V lost 3 bases and J lost 0, with 5 bases in between. The CDR3 is 12 amino acids. Under the authors' procedure: Nucleated cell number was recorded as an estimate derived from reference gene primer amplification. Sequenced by immunoSEQ multiplex PCR; TCRdb stores in-frame clones only, minus some. That table is the source of V, J and clone size, and D and trimming were worked out from the DNA. The data hold approximately 380,000 clones, with 85% observed a single time. This TCR was recovered from a woman between 18 and 29 years old with acute or convalescent COVID-19. This chain joins TRBV20-1 and TRBJ1-2; D call uncertain. The sequenced sample consisted of peripheral blood. The CDR3 DNA is TGCAGTGCTAGTAATACTAACTATGGCTACACCTTC. This codes for CSASNTNYGYTF.